The 5 T cell receptor beta chains below were found in one sample sequenced in a study of blood T cell repertoires in COVID-19. Generated by immunoSEQ multiplex PCR, the TCRdb table keeps only in-frame clones and is missing some. The sample includes over 200,000 clones, 84% of them seen just once. The sequenced sample was PBMCs or T cells enriched from blood (not recorded which). The receptors derive from a man aged 60 to 69 who had recovered from COVID-19.

The V call is TRBV6-1, the J call TRBJ1-1; 8 nucleotides line up with TRBD1. Per the germline V gene, CDR1 is MNHNS and CDR2 is SASEGT. Trimming removed 2 bases from V and 1 base from J; junction bases left unmatched: 3. CDR3 length equals 15 residues. The CDR3 DNA follows: TGTGCCAGCAGTGAATACGGACAGGGGAACACTGAAGCTTTCTTT. Residues: CASSEYGQGNTEAFF.

The chain employs TRBV3-1 (or the pseudogene TRBV3-2) and TRBJ2-3, with D possibly being TRBD2 (6 bases). The germline gives CDR1 LGHDT, CDR2 YNNKEL (reference sequence). The V and J ends lost 3 bases and 2 bases respectively, with 21 bases between them. CDR3 size: 18 residues. CDR3: CASSQRPPGVPSTDTQYF. CDR3 nucleotide sequence: TGTGCCAGCAGCCAGCGCCCCCCGGGGGTGCCCTCCACAGATACGCAGTATTTT.

The rearrangement joins TRBV7-9 to TRBJ1-3, with TRBD1 identical over 7 bases. This CDR3 is built from 15 residues. V lost 5 bases, J lost 2 bases, and 6 bases stayed unmatched. CDR1 SEHNR and CDR2 FQNEAQ come from the germline V gene (reference sequence). CDR3 loop: CASSRTTGTGNTIYF. Written as DNA, the CDR3 is TGTGCCAGCAGCCGTACGACAGGGACTGGAAACACCATATATTTT.

The V and J genes are TRBV6-5 and TRBJ1-1; possible D gene TRBD1, 5 bases. Germline-derived CDR1 and CDR2 are MNHEY and SVGAGI. CDR3 length equals 14 residues. V was pared by 3 bases and J by 4 bases, with 12 bases between. The CDR3 sequence is CASSYSSGSTEAFF. The CDR3 bases are TGTGCCAGCAGTTATTCCTCAGGGTCCACTGAAGCTTTCTTT.

This clone was seen more than once but under ten times. The chain combines TRBV5-8 with TRBJ1-6; D unclear. The V gene's germline CDR1 is SGHTS and CDR2 YDEGEE. V was trimmed by 0 bases and J by 8 bases, leaving 12 bases between them. This CDR3 is built from 15 residues. CDR3 region: CASSLAGFGDSPLHF. CDR3 DNA sequence: TGTGCCAGCAGCTTGGCGGGGTTTGGGGATTCACCCCTCCACTTT.